The 22 T cell receptor beta chains below come from one sample, sequenced in a study of neurological immune-mediated disorders. TCRdb reprocessed the 5' RACE reads via MiXCR and lists one record per CDR3 protein. The top ten hold roughly 2% of the sample, which has tens of thousands of distinct CDR3 sequences, roughly 2% seen once. The source material was PBMCs. The receptors here all came from a middle-aged woman with multiple sclerosis.

This clonotype was counted many times. The V and J genes are TRBV7-8 and TRBJ2-7, with a tentative D call TRBD1 (6 bases). This CDR3 spans 15 amino acids. CDR1 is SGHVS, CDR2 FQNEAQ, per germline. Trimming took 1 base from V and 2 from J, leaving 12 bases between them. CDR3 in amino acids: CASSLGRQVPYEQYF. CDR3 DNA: TGTGCCAGCAGCTTAGGGAGACAGGTCCCCTACGAGCAGTACTTC.

This clonotype was seen repeatedly, ten times or more. This sequence joins TRBV5-1 and TRBJ2-7, with 8 positions matching TRBD1. Germline loops: CDR1 SGHRS, CDR2 YFSETQ. The CDR3 is 23 residues long. Trimming cost V 3 bases and J 2 bases; bases outside gene matches: 31. CDR3 bases: TGCGCCAGCAGCTCTGAAGGACAGGGCGGCCGAGTTTGGTCGAGAAACATTCCCTACGAGCAGTACTTC. Protein product: CASSSEGQGGRVWSRNIPYEQYF. The whole variable domain, remainder taken from reference TRBV5-1 and TRBJ2-7, is KAGVTQTPRYLIKTRGQQVTLSCSPISGHRSVSWYQQTPGQGLQFLFEYFSETQRNKGNFPGRFSGRQFSNSRSEMNVSTLELGDSALYLCASSSEGQGGRVWSRNIPYEQYFGPGTRLTVT.

This clonotype appeared many times. This chain connects TRBV10-3 to TRBJ2-1; TRBD2 aligns across 10 bases. After removal of 6 bases from V and 6 bases from J, the junction contained 5 bases not matched to a gene. The CDR3 has 14 amino acids. Germline V CDR1 and CDR2: ENHRY, SYGVKD. CDR3 residues: CAIRERGGLNEQFF. CDR3 in DNA: TGTGCCATCAGGGAGCGGGGGGGCCTCAATGAGCAGTTCTTC.

The table lists this clonotype with many counts. The chain is built from TRBV5-1 and TRBJ1-2; no reliable D call. The ends were cut back, 4 bases at V and 5 bases at J, with 15 bases in the middle. Germline loops: CDR1 SGHRS, CDR2 YFSETQ. CDR3 size: 14 residues. The CDR3 DNA sequence: TGCGCCAGCAGCGGGAGATTCCAAGGATATGGCTACACCTTC. Translated: CASSGRFQGYGYTF.

This clonotype was observed many times. The gene calls are TRBV27 and TRBJ1-4, with 8 positions matching TRBD1. The germline V gene encodes CDR1 MNHEY and CDR2 SMNVEV (reference sequence). The CDR3 runs to 14 residues. J gave up 5 bases and V 5 bases, and 4 bases lay outside the gene matches. The CDR3 loop is CASSPQGDNEKLFF. CDR3 bases: TGTGCCAGCAGTCCACAGGGGGACAATGAAAAACTGTTTTTT.

In this sample, this clonotype turned up many times. The chain employs TRBV20-1 and TRBJ2-3; perhaps D is TRBD1 or TRBD2 (6 bases each). V gave up 3 bases and J gave up 1 base, with 11 bases separating them. CDR1 DFQATT and CDR2 SNEGSKA come from the germline V gene (reference sequence). The CDR3 covers 14 residues. The DNA of the CDR3 is TGCAGTGCTAGTCGGAGGGGGGGCACAGATACGCAGTATTTT. The encoded protein is CSASRRGGTDTQYF.

This clonotype was detected many times. The rearrangement links TRBV5-1 to TRBJ1-2; 8 nucleotides align to TRBD1. V was clipped by 0 bases and J by 6 bases; unmatched bases: 1. CDR1 and CDR2 from the germline V gene are SGHRS and YFSETQ. CDR3 length: 13 amino acids. Written as DNA, the CDR3 is TGCGCCAGCAGCTTGGGGACAGGGCATGGCTACACCTTC. It specifies CASSLGTGHGYTF.

Many counts were recorded for this clonotype. J is TRBJ1-5 and V is TRBV5-1; D uncertain. V shed 0 bases and J shed 6 bases, with 7 bases lying between them. Germline V lookup: CDR1 SGHRS, CDR2 YFSETQ. CDR3 length: 13 amino acids. The CDR3 DNA reads TGCGCCAGCAGCTTGGATTTCGGTCAGCCCCAGCATTTT. Its protein is CASSLDFGQPQHF.

This clonotype was counted at least ten times. In DNA, the CDR3 is TGCAGTGCTAGAGATGGCCGGGACAGCGAGTGCTACACCTTC. Translated, it gives CSARDGRDSECYTF. This rearrangement joins TRBV20-1 to TRBJ1-2; 7 positions match TRBD1. Trimming cost V 0 bases and J 9 bases; bases outside gene matches: 10. Germline-derived CDR1 and CDR2 are DFQATT and SNEGSKA (reference sequence). The CDR3 consists of 14 residues.

This clonotype was counted at least ten times. The chain links TRBV5-6 to TRBJ1-5; D remains unclear. Germline values: CDR1 SGHDT, CDR2 YYEEEE. The V and J ends lost 1 base and 4 bases respectively, with 12 bases between them. CDR3 size: 15 residues. CDR3 sequence (DNA): TGTGCCAGCAGCTTGTTGGGTAGCCAAAATCAGCCCCAGCATTTT. Encoded protein: CASSLLGSQNQPQHF.

This clonotype came up many times. The rearrangement uses TRBV12-3 or TRBV12-4 and TRBJ2-1; no clear D. V lost 3 bases, J lost 6 bases, and 12 bases lay in between. The CDR3 runs 14 residues. Here the CDR3 reads CASSFGGGPNEQFF. The DNA for the CDR3 is TGTGCCAGCAGTTTCGGTGGCGGCCCCAATGAGCAGTTCTTC.

This clonotype was picked up many times. This chain joins TRBV5-1 and TRBJ2-7, with a tentative D call TRBD1 (5 bases). Germline V gene lookup returns CDR1 SGHRS and CDR2 YFSETQ. V lost 0 bases and J 5 bases, leaving 24 bases between the germline ends. The CDR3 length is 18 residues. This CDR3 is CASSLVMGAAAGKDEQYF. The CDR3 coding sequence is TGCGCCAGCAGCTTGGTGATGGGCGCGGCGGCAGGGAAAGACGAGCAGTACTTC. Based on the CDR3 plus reference TRBV5-1 and TRBJ2-7, the full variable domain is KAGVTQTPRYLIKTRGQQVTLSCSPISGHRSVSWYQQTPGQGLQFLFEYFSETQRNKGNFPGRFSGRQFSNSRSEMNVSTLELGDSALYLCASSLVMGAAAGKDEQYFGPGTRLTVT.

This clonotype appeared many times. This CDR3 reads CASSLRHNTGELFF. CDR3 sequence (DNA): TGCGCCAGCAGCTTAAGACATAACACCGGGGAGCTGTTTTTT. The chain couples TRBV5-1 to TRBJ2-2; D uncertain. CDR1 SGHRS and CDR2 YFSETQ come from the germline V gene. The CDR3 spans 14 residues. V was shortened by 2 bases and J by 2 bases, with 7 bases between the two germline ends. Together with reference TRBV5-1 and TRBJ2-2, the CDR3 gives the full variable domain: KAGVTQTPRYLIKTRGQQVTLSCSPISGHRSVSWYQQTPGQGLQFLFEYFSETQRNKGNFPGRFSGRQFSNSRSEMNVSTLELGDSALYLCASSLRHNTGELFFGEGSRLTVL.

The chain links TRBV18 to TRBJ2-2; TRBD2 agrees at 9 bases. Germline-derived CDR1 and CDR2 are KGHSH and LQKENI. V was clipped by 0 bases and J by 0 bases; unmatched bases: 2. The CDR3 covers 17 residues. For the CDR3, the DNA is TGTGCCAGCTCACCACCTAGCGGGGGATCGAACACCGGGGAGCTGTTTTTT. Amino acids: CASSPPSGGSNTGELFF.

This clonotype appeared many times. This chain uses TRBV6-6 with TRBJ2-3; D gene ambiguous. The CDR3 length is 14 residues. Germline CDR1 reads MNHNY; CDR2 reads SVGAGI (reference sequence). V gave up 11 bases and J gave up 4 bases, with 19 bases separating them. The CDR3 reads CASTWVFPADTQYF. The CDR3, as DNA: TGTGCCTCAACCTGGGTATTTCCCGCAGATACGCAGTATTTT.

As concerns this clonotype: One end of the junction varies from germline; a read error may be responsible. This chain uses TRBV5-1 with TRBJ1-1; D not resolved. The CDR3 runs to 11 residues. In germline, CDR1 is SGHRS, CDR2 YFSETQ. DNA of the CDR3: TGCTCCAGCAGCCTGAACACTGAAGCTTTCTTT. It codes for CSSSLNTEAFF.

This clonotype came up many times. This chain uses TRBV7-9 with TRBJ1-5; D is unresolved. Germline CDR1 is SEHNR and CDR2 is FQNEAQ (reference sequence). This CDR3 region has 12 residues. Trimming removed 1 base from V and 6 bases from J, with 4 bases in between. In nucleotides, the CDR3 is TGTGCCAGCAGCTTAGATTTTCAGCCCCAGCATTTT. Translated, it gives CASSLDFQPQHF.

This clonotype was seen many times. V usage is TRBV24-1 and J usage is TRBJ1-5; D possibly corresponds to TRBD1 (6 bases). This CDR3 region has 12 residues. Trimming took off 6 bases at V and 6 bases at J, with 8 bases between the two ends. CDR1 is KGHDR, CDR2 SFDVKD, per germline. The DNA of the CDR3 is TGTGCCACCAGTACAGGGAGTCAGCCCCAGCATTTT. Its translation is CATSTGSQPQHF.

This clonotype was seen ten or more times. This chain links TRBV6-5 with TRBJ2-6; possible D gene TRBD2, 5 bases. CDR1 is MNHEY and CDR2 is SVGAGI in the germline V gene. The CDR3 consists of 15 residues. V dropped 2 bases and J dropped 0 bases, with 5 bases sitting between them. CDR3 residues: CASSYGGSGANVLTF. The CDR3 nucleotides are TGTGCCAGCAGTTACGGAGGCTCTGGGGCCAACGTCCTGACTTTC.

This clonotype has ten or more counts. The CDR3 loop reads CASSLTGVHEQYF. Written as DNA, the CDR3 is TGTGCCAGCAGCTTAACAGGGGTCCACGAGCAGTACTTC. The chain carries TRBV7-2 and TRBJ2-7; 7 bases fit TRBD1. The germline V gene encodes CDR1 SGHTA and CDR2 FQGNSA. The CDR3 is 13 amino acids. The J segment lost 5 bases and the V segment lost 2 bases, leaving 3 bases of the junction unmatched.

This clonotype was picked up many times. CDR3 loop: CASSELGSRDTEAFF. The CDR3, as DNA: TGTGCCAGCAGTGAATTGGGGAGCCGTGACACTGAAGCTTTCTTT. J is TRBJ1-1 and V is TRBV25-1, with unresolved D. The germline V gene has CDR1 MGHDK and CDR2 SYGVNS. The CDR3 has 15 amino acids. With 1 base removed from V and 3 bases from J, the gap between germline ends came to 12 bases.

This clonotype was counted ten times or more. This chain links TRBV7-2 with TRBJ2-7; no firm D call. CDR3 length: 14 amino acids. V was shortened by 2 bases and J by 1 base, with 9 bases between the two germline ends. CDR1 and CDR2 from the germline V gene are SGHTA and FQGNSA. CDR3 sequence reads: CASSLRYSSYEQYF. The CDR3 DNA follows: TGTGCCAGCAGCTTAAGGTACAGTTCCTACGAGCAGTACTTC.